This TCR beta chain was documented in a study of brain T cells in children with intractable seizures. The CDR3 is 13 amino acids. V lost 2 bases, J lost 3 bases, and 8 bases lay in between. Germline CDR1 and CDR2: GTSNPN and SVGIG (reference sequence). Concerning this clone: This sample also contains other DNA sequences that code for the same CDR3.

Here immunoSEQ multiplex PCR was the method, and the copy in TCRdb shows in-frame clones only, minus some. The data contain about 340,000 clones, more than 85% of them singletons. As for time point: blood from clinic visit 5 months post-surgery; TSC patient then seizure free. The receptor was derived from a boy under two years old with tuberous sclerosis and intractable seizures. The J gene is TRBJ1-5, the V gene TRBV30; D is uncertain. The sample consisted of peripheral blood, taken approximately 5 months after surgery. The CDR3 loop reads CAWSPRSNQPQHF. The CDR3 DNA reads as TGTGCCTGGAGTCCCCGGTCCAATCAGCCCCAGCATTTT.